A single sample is the source of the 26 T cell receptor beta chains below, sequenced in a study of cytomegalovirus exposure and HLA in healthy donors (dated by TCRdb to between 2016 and 2019). Libraries were made using the immunoSEQ multiplex PCR assay. For the multiplex PCR, a mixture combining 60 forward primers for TCR Vbeta segments and 13 reverse primers for TCR Jbeta segments was used. As stored in TCRdb, this immuneACCESS dataset retains in-frame rearrangements with V and J assigned. A fraction of the clones does not appear; measured against another copy, unresolved V genes explain less than half of the discrepancy, and the remainder lacks a known reason. This sample comprises approximately 90,000 clones, 70% to 80% of them detected only once. About 4% of the sample is in the top ten clones. The sample was PBMCs. The receptors were gathered from a man aged 25-45 years in good health and CMV-seronegative.

The chain links TRBV6-1 to TRBJ2-5, with D possibly being TRBD2 (6 bases). The DNA end lines up better with TRBJ2-7; the J call may be wrong. In germline, CDR1 is MNHNS, CDR2 SASEGT. CDR3 size: 13 residues. The CDR3 reads CASSEDGGDEQYF. In DNA form, the CDR3 reads TGTGCCAGCAGTGAAGATGGAGGGGACGAGCAGTACTTC.

The chain employs TRBV19 and TRBJ1-2; perhaps TRBD1 as D (6 bases). Deletions cut 4 bases from V and 4 bases from J, with 10 bases between. CDR3 length: 13 amino acids. CDR1 and CDR2 (germline): LNHDA, SQIVND (reference sequence). The DNA of the CDR3 is TGTGCCAGTAGTACCCAGGGGAGCTATGGCTACACCTTC. It encodes CASSTQGSYGYTF.

Of note for this clone: At one boundary the junction diverges from the germline segment, which might be a read error. The chain recombines TRBV7-7 with TRBJ2-5; D call uncertain. In germline, CDR1 is SSHAT, CDR2 FNYEAQ (reference sequence). This CDR3 comprises 13 residues. The chain's CDR3 is CASSLDSQETQYF. For the CDR3, the DNA is TGTGCTAGCAGCTTAGATAGCCAAGAGACCCAGTACTTC. The whole variable domain, filled in from reference TRBV7-7 and TRBJ2-5, reads GAGVSQSPRYKVTKRGQDVTLRCDPISSHATLYWYQQALGQGPEFLTYFNYEAQPDKSGLPSDRFSAERPEGSISTLTIQRTEQRDSAMYRCASSLDSQETQYFGPGTRLLVL.

The gene calls are TRBV10-3 and TRBJ2-5; possible D gene TRBD1, 6 bases. The DNA end favors TRBJ2-7, so the J call may be wrong. Germline assignment: CDR1 ENHRY and CDR2 SYGVKD. The CDR3 is made up of 13 amino acids. The CDR3 is CAISFRGDHEQYF. The DNA for the CDR3 is TGTGCCATCAGTTTCAGGGGAGATCACGAGCAGTACTTC.

The V gene is TRBV5-1, the J gene TRBJ2-7; 9 positions match TRBD1. This CDR3 is 16 amino acids long. Trimming took 4 bases from V and 3 from J; bases not matched to a gene: 11. Per the germline V gene, CDR1 is SGHRS and CDR2 is YFSETQ. The CDR3 protein is CASSLADGTGIYEQYF. CDR3 nucleotide sequence: TGCGCCAGCAGCCTGGCGGACGGGACAGGGATCTACGAGCAGTACTTC.

The chain combines TRBV6-5 with TRBJ1-4; D is unresolved. CDR3 size: 11 residues. The ends were cut back, 5 bases at V and 12 bases at J, with 10 bases in the middle. The germline CDR1 and CDR2 sequences are MNHEY and SVGAGI. CDR3 in amino acids: CASSVGVQLFF. The CDR3 DNA follows: TGTGCCAGCAGTGTCGGGGTCCAACTGTTTTTT.

This chain links TRBV5-1 with TRBJ1-1, with a possible D match to TRBD1 (5 bases). Germline values: CDR1 SGHRS, CDR2 YFSETQ. V dropped 3 bases and J dropped 1 base, with 10 bases sitting between them. The CDR3 consists of 14 residues. The CDR3 DNA reads TGCGCCAGCAGCTCGGGACTGGAGAACACTGAAGCTTTCTTT. This gives the protein CASSSGLENTEAFF.

The chain employs TRBV13 and TRBJ2-7; 15 nucleotides align to TRBD2. The length of the CDR3 is 18 residues. CDR1 and CDR2 from the germline V gene are PRHDT and FYEKMQ (reference sequence). The trim removed 4 bases at V and 2 bases at J, leaving 9 bases unmatched. CDR3 sequence (DNA): TGTGCCAGCAGCTCAAGGACTAGCGGGAGGGGTCCTACCTACGAGCAGTACTTC. Its protein is CASSSRTSGRGPTYEQYF.

CDR3 loop: CAISESEAGRDNYGYTF. As DNA, the CDR3 is TGTGCCATCAGTGAGTCAGAAGCAGGGAGGGATAACTATGGCTACACCTTC. V and J are TRBV10-3 and TRBJ1-2; weak D call: TRBD1 (5 bases). With 0 bases removed from V and 1 base from J, the gap between germline ends came to 15 bases. The CDR3 extends over 17 amino acids. CDR1 ENHRY and CDR2 SYGVKD come from the germline V gene.

The rearrangement links TRBV19 to TRBJ2-2; TRBD2 agrees at 7 bases. Germline V gene lookup returns CDR1 LNHDA and CDR2 SQIVND (reference sequence). J lost 1 base, V lost 3 bases, and 5 bases had no gene match. The CDR3 is made up of 16 amino acids. The CDR3 DNA reads TGTGCCAGTAGTATCCCTCGGGGGGTGAACACCGGGGAGCTGTTTTTT. Encoded protein: CASSIPRGVNTGELFF.

In this sample, this clone turned up a few times. V and J are TRBV28 and TRBJ2-7; D gene uncertain. The germline gives CDR1 MDHEN, CDR2 SYDVKM. Trimming pared 6 bases from V and 4 bases from J, leaving 7 bases between. The CDR3 length is 11 residues. The CDR3 loop is CASSATYEQYF. The CDR3 DNA follows: TGTGCCAGCAGCGCTACTTACGAGCAGTACTTC.

The chain uses TRBV11-2 and TRBJ2-1; D may be TRBD1 (5 bases). V was clipped by 3 bases and J by 10 bases, with 10 bases between them. The germline gives CDR1 SGHAT, CDR2 FQNNGV. This CDR3 region has 12 residues. For the CDR3, the DNA is TGTGCCAGCAGCTTTGAAAGGGGCGAGCAGTTCTTC. Translating gives CASSFERGEQFF. The full variable domain, with the rest looked up from reference TRBV11-2 and TRBJ2-1, is EAGVAQSPRYKIIEKRQSVAFWCNPISGHATLYWYQQILGQGPKLLIQFQNNGVVDDSQLPKDRFSAERLKGVDSTLKIQPAKLEDSAVYLCASSFERGEQFFGPGTRLTVL.

The chain is built from TRBV6-1 and TRBJ2-1; D is undetermined. Trimming took off 1 base at V and 0 bases at J, with 10 bases between the two ends. The CDR3 loop spans 16 amino acids. Germline V gene data show CDR1 as MNHNS and CDR2 as SASEGT. The CDR3 loop reads CASSEGSGASYNEQFF. CDR3 in DNA: TGTGCCAGCAGTGAAGGTTCCGGAGCCTCCTACAATGAGCAGTTCTTC.

V usage is TRBV4-1 and J usage is TRBJ2-5; TRBD2 aligns across 8 bases. CDR1 and CDR2 from the germline V gene are MGHRA and YSYEKL. V dropped 1 base and J dropped 3; count of bases not matched to a gene: 4. This CDR3 is 15 amino acids long. CDR3 in amino acids: CASSQAPGGEETQYF. DNA of the CDR3: TGCGCCAGCAGCCAAGCCCCGGGGGGGGAAGAGACCCAGTACTTC.

This clone has only a few counts. The chain links TRBV5-5 to TRBJ2-5; 7 bases are shared with TRBD2. The germline gives CDR1 SGHKS, CDR2 YYEKEE (reference sequence). V lost 4 bases and J lost 1; bases outside the gene matches: 16. The length of the CDR3 is 18 residues. The CDR3 sequence is CASSLLPVPGTTQETQYF. In DNA form, the CDR3 reads TGTGCCAGCAGCCTTCTGCCCGTCCCCGGGACTACCCAAGAGACCCAGTACTTC. Full variable domain (rest looked up from reference TRBV5-5 and TRBJ2-5): DAGVTQSPTHLIKTRGQQVTLRCSPISGHKSVSWYQQVLGQGPQFIFQYYEKEERGRGNFPDRFSARQFPNYSSELNVNALLLGDSALYLCASSLLPVPGTTQETQYFGPGTRLLVL.

The rearrangement links TRBV5-1 to TRBJ1-1; 7 bases are shared with TRBD1. CDR1 is SGHRS, CDR2 YFSETQ, per germline. This CDR3 region has 13 residues. The trim removed 7 bases at V and 2 bases at J, leaving 5 bases unmatched. This CDR3 is CASLGQPNTEAFF. The CDR3 region has the DNA TGCGCCAGCCTGGGACAGCCCAACACTGAAGCTTTCTTT.

V is TRBV5-6 and J is TRBJ2-5, with 8 bases fitting TRBD2. CDR1 is SGHDT, CDR2 YYEEEE, per germline. This CDR3 has 15 residues. Unmatched junction bases numbered 8, after V lost 3 bases and J lost 4 bases. In DNA form, the CDR3 reads TGTGCCAGCAGCTACCCACTGACTAGCGCAGAGACCCAGTACTTC. Encoded protein: CASSYPLTSAETQYF.

The chain recombines TRBV5-1 with TRBJ2-5, with 11 bases identical to TRBD1. V shed 4 bases and J 1 base; nucleotides not matched to a gene: 3. Germline V CDR1 and CDR2: SGHRS, YFSETQ. The CDR3 loop spans 15 amino acids. This CDR3 reads CASSGTGGSQETQYF. CDR3 in DNA: TGCGCCAGCAGCGGGACAGGGGGTAGCCAAGAGACCCAGTACTTC.

The V and J genes are TRBV5-1 and TRBJ2-6; 7 bases agree with TRBD1. The V gene end was trimmed by 4 bases and the J gene end by 0 bases; junction bases not matched to a gene: 7. The CDR3 extends over 17 amino acids. Germline loops: CDR1 SGHRS, CDR2 YFSETQ. The CDR3, as DNA: TGCGCCAGCAGCGTTTCACACAGGGGCTCTGGGGCCAACGTCCTGACTTTC. Its translation: CASSVSHRGSGANVLTF.

This chain joins TRBV7-2 and TRBJ1-1; D is unresolved. The CDR3 contains 13 residues. Germline loops: CDR1 SGHTA, CDR2 FQGNSA. The V end was cut by 4 bases, the J end by 1 base, with 7 bases between. This CDR3 reads CASSSRQNTEAFF. Written as DNA, the CDR3 is TGTGCCAGCAGCTCCCGACAGAACACTGAAGCTTTCTTT.

The CDR3 loop is CASSPGQGTLNIQYF. The CDR3, as DNA: TGTGCCAGCAGTCCTGGACAGGGGACGCTAAACATTCAGTACTTC. The V gene is TRBV28, the J gene TRBJ2-4; 9 positions match TRBD1. Germline V gene data show CDR1 as MDHEN and CDR2 as SYDVKM. Trimming at V came to 5 bases and at J to 6 bases, leaving 8 bases not matched to a gene. This CDR3 spans 15 amino acids.

In this sample, this clone turned up a few times. The chain carries TRBV7-2 and TRBJ1-1; D is uncertain. Germline-derived CDR1 and CDR2 are SGHTA and FQGNSA. This CDR3 region has 16 residues. V lost 3 bases and J 1 base, leaving 15 bases between the germline ends. The CDR3 DNA reads as TGTGCCAGCAGCTTTAGGTTGGCAGCGTCGAACACTGAAGCTTTCTTT. Translation: CASSFRLAASNTEAFF. Using reference TRBV7-2 and TRBJ1-1 for the parts outside the CDR3, the full variable domain is GAGVSQSPSNKVTEKGKDVELRCDPISGHTALYWYRQSLGQGLEFLIYFQGNSAPDKSGLPSDRFSAERTGGSVSTLTIQRTQQEDSAVYLCASSFRLAASNTEAFFGQGTRLTVV.

This clone was observed a handful of times. The chain carries TRBV30 and TRBJ2-7; 11 nucleotides line up with TRBD2. This CDR3 contains 16 residues. The germline V gene encodes CDR1 GTSNPN and CDR2 SVGIG (reference sequence). The V gene end was trimmed by 1 base and the J gene end by 2 bases; junction bases not matched to a gene: 7. This CDR3 reads CAWSGVTSGRAYEQYF. The DNA of the CDR3 is TGTGCCTGGAGTGGTGTAACTAGCGGGAGAGCCTACGAGCAGTACTTC. The variable domain in full, with the rest retrieved from reference TRBV30 and TRBJ2-7, is SQTIHQWPATLVQPVGSPLSLECTVEGTSNPNLYWYRQAAGRGLQLLFYSVGIGQISSEVPQNLSASRPQDRQFILSSKKLLLSDSGFYLCAWSGVTSGRAYEQYFGPGTRLTVT.

This chain joins TRBV13 and TRBJ2-7; TRBD1 might be the D (6 bases). Trimming took off 2 bases at V and 1 base at J, with 9 bases between the two ends. The germline gives CDR1 PRHDT, CDR2 FYEKMQ (reference sequence). This CDR3 spans 14 amino acids. CDR3 in DNA: TGTGCCAGCAGCTTAAATCAGGGGTCCTACGAGCAGTACTTC. This codes for CASSLNQGSYEQYF.

This clone turned up a few times. The rearrangement joins TRBV6-6 to TRBJ1-2; 7 positions match TRBD1. This CDR3 is built from 15 residues. V shed 6 bases, J shed 8 bases, and the junction held 15 bases outside the gene matches. The germline gives CDR1 MNHNY, CDR2 SVGAGI (reference sequence). CDR3 loop: CASSPEGWAGGGYTF. DNA of the CDR3: TGTGCCAGCAGCCCCGAGGGATGGGCAGGGGGGGGCTACACCTTC.

This clone was seen only a few times. This rearrangement joins TRBV18 to TRBJ1-2; 8 nucleotides match TRBD1. The CDR3 runs to 15 residues. Germline lookup yields CDR1 KGHSH and CDR2 LQKENI. The J segment lost 4 bases and the V segment lost 3 bases, leaving 7 bases of the junction unmatched. The CDR3 region has the DNA TGTGCCAGCTCACCTGACCAGGGGGCTGGCTATGGCTACACCTTC. Translated: CASSPDQGAGYGYTF.